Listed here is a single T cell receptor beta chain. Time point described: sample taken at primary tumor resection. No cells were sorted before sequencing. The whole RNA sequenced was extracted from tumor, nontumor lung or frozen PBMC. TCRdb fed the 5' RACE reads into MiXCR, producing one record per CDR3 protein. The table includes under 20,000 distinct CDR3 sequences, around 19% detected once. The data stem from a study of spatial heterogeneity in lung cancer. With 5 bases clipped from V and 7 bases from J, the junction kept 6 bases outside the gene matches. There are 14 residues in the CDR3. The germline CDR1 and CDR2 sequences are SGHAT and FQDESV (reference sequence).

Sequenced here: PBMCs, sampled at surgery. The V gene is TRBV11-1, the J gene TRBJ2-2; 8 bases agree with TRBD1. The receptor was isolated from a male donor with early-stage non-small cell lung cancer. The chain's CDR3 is CASSLRQGHGELFF. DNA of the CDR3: TGTGCCAGCAGCCTCCGACAGGGGCACGGGGAGCTGTTTTTT.